The clone carrying this T cell receptor beta chain was seen many times. Its antigen remains unknown. From the RACE reads, TCRdb called clonotypes with MiXCR, one entry per CDR3 protein. The sample consists of approximately 43,000 distinct CDR3 sequences, around 3.8% of them appearing once. This entry is derived from a study of human T cells and chemical hapten exposure. Across the whole study: All through the roughly 23-week study, the scalp of each patient received diphenylcyclopropenone doses weekly. Patch tests applied 0.01% DPC to the upper back and were scored after 6 days. Study outcomes and limitations: Among expanded TCRs, significantly more large CDR3 similarity clusters formed than among controls. TCRs exceeding 1 in 1000 frequency stayed unchanged with DPC sensitization.

The V end lost 10 bases, the J end lost 4 bases, and 14 bases lay between the germline ends. Germline CDR1 and CDR2: MNHNS and SASEGT. The CDR3 loop spans 13 amino acids. Time point: patch test 1, 2 weeks after DPC sensitization. Regarding treatment: therapeutic diphenylcyclopropenone sensitization with weekly scalp DPC. It was from unfractionated whole blood that total RNA was extracted. Here the sequenced sample was whole blood, taken in connection with sensitization to the hapten diphenylcyclopropenone (DPC). The clonotype originates from a man between 50 and 59 years old with alopecia areata. Some clones in this sample may be carry-over from other donors' samples. The chain couples TRBV6-1 to TRBJ2-1, with D unresolved. This chain's CDR3 is CATRVPPYNEQFF. CDR3 sequence (DNA): TGTGCCACCCGAGTTCCGCCATACAATGAGCAGTTCTTC.